This T cell receptor (beta chain) was profiled in a study of regulatory T cells in long-lasting Graves disease. Overall study context: Persistent Graves' disease denoted over 5 years of antithyroid drugs plus positive TSH receptor antibodies. Overall study findings and caveats: Newly diagnosed disease favored TRBV20-1 and TRBJ2-1 over persistent disease.

Through Arm-PCR of CDR3 regions and iRepertoire HTBI primers, TCR beta libraries were built. TCRdb itself ran the multiplex PCR reads through MiXCR, one entry per CDR3 protein. This repertoire shows roughly 500,000 distinct CDR3 sequences, less than 25% found once; its top ten account for 7.8%. The time point denotes: persistent/refractory GD, antithyroid drugs over 5 years with positive TRAb. From RNA extracted from PBMCs, the TCR library was made. Criteria from the American Thyroid Association guidelines were applied to diagnose Graves' disease. Trimming at V came to 2 bases and at J to 1 base, leaving 5 bases not matched to a gene. The CDR3 contains 16 residues. CDR1 is SGHTA and CDR2 is FQGNSA in the germline V gene. This clonotype has ten or more counts. Its specificity is not known.

This TCR derives from a female donor with Graves disease. The chain carries TRBV7-2 and TRBJ2-5; 9 nucleotides agree with TRBD2. The specimen comprised peripheral blood mononuclear cells (PBMCs), sampled when the disease was refractory, from a patient treated with antithyroid drugs. Here the CDR3 DNA reads TGTGCCAGCAGCTTATGGGGTAGCGGGGGCCAAGAGACCCAGTACTTC. This sequence encodes CASSLWGSGGQETQYF.